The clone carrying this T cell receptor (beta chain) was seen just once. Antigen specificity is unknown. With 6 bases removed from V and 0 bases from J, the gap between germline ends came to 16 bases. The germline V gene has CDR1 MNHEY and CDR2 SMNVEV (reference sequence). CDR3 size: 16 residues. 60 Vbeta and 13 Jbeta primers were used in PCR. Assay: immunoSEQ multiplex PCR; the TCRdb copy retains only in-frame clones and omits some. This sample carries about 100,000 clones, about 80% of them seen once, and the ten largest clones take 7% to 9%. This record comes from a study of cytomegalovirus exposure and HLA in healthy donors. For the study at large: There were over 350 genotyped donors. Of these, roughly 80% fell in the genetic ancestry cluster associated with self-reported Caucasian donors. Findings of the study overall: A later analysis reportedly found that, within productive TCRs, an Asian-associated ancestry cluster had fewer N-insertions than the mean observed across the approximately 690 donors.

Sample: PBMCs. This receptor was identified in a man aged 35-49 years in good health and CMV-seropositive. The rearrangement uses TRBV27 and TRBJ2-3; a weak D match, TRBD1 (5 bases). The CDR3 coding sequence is TGTGCCAGCAGCCACGACCCTCAGGGAAGCACAGATACGCAGTATTTT. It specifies CASSHDPQGSTDTQYF.